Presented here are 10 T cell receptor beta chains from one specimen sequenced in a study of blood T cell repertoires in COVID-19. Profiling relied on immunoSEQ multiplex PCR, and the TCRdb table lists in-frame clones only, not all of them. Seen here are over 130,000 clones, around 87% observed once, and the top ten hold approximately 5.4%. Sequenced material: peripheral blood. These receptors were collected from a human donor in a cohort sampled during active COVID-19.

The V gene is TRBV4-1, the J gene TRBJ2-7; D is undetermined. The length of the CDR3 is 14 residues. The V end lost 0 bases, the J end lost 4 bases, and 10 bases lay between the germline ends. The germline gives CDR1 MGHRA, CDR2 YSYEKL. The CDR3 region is CASSQDLTDYEQYF. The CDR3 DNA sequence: TGCGCCAGCAGCCAAGATCTAACAGATTACGAGCAGTACTTC.

This chain's CDR3 is CASSLGGRGQPQHF. The CDR3 DNA sequence: TGCGCCAGCAGCTTGGGAGGGCGGGGTCAGCCCCAGCATTTT. The chain uses TRBV5-1 and TRBJ1-5; D unclear. Germline lookup yields CDR1 SGHRS and CDR2 YFSETQ. The V end was cut by 0 bases, the J end by 6 bases, with 10 bases between. CDR3 length: 14 amino acids.

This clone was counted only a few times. CDR3 sequence reads: CASSLTTGVGQPQHF. The CDR3 DNA follows: TGTGCCAGCAGCTTAACAACAGGGGTGGGGCAGCCCCAGCATTTT. This chain uses TRBV11-2 with TRBJ1-5; 7 bases align to TRBD1. After removal of 2 bases from V and 7 bases from J, the junction contained 8 bases not matched to a gene. Germline V gene sequence: CDR1 SGHAT, CDR2 FQNNGV. The CDR3 consists of 15 residues.

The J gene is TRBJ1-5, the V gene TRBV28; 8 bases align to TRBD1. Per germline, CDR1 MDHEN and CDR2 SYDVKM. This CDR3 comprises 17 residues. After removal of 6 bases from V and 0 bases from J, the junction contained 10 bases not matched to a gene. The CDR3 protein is CASSPRDRSYSNQPQHF. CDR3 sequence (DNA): TGTGCCAGCAGCCCCCGGGACAGGAGTTATAGCAATCAGCCCCAGCATTTT.

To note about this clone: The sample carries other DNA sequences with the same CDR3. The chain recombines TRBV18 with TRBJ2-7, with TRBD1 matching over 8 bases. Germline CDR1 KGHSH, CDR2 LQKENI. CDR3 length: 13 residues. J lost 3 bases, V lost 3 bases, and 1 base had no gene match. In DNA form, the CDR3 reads TGTGCCAGCTCACCGGACAGGGTCTACGAGCAGTACTTC. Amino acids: CASSPDRVYEQYF.

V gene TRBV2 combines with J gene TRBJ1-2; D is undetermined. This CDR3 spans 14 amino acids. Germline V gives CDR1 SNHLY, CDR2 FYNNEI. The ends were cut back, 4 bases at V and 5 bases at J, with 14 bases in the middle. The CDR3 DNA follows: TGTGCCAGCAGTGGATTCGACGGGAAGTATGGCTACACCTTC. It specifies CASSGFDGKYGYTF.

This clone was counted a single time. CDR3 in amino acids: CASSFPGTGDNEQFF. CDR3 sequence (DNA): TGTGCCAGCAGCTTTCCCGGGACAGGGGACAATGAGCAGTTCTTC. The chain has TRBV6-5 and TRBJ2-1; 10 bases are a match to TRBD1. CDR1 and CDR2 (germline): MNHEY, SVGAGI. V was pared by 6 bases and J by 5 bases, with 7 bases of the junction left unmatched. The CDR3 is made up of 15 amino acids.

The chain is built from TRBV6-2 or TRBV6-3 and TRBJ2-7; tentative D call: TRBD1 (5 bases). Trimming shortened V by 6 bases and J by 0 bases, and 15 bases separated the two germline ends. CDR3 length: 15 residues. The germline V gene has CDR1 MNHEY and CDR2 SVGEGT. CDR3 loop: CASSRTGAGSYEQYF. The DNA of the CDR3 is TGTGCCAGCAGCCGAACAGGCGCCGGCTCCTACGAGCAGTACTTC.

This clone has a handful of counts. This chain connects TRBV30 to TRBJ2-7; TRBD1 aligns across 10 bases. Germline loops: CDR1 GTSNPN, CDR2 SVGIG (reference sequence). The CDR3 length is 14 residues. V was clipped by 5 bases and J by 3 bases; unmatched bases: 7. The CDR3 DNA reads TGTGCCTGGGTAACCCGGGACAGGGGCTACGAGCAGTACTTC. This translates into CAWVTRDRGYEQYF. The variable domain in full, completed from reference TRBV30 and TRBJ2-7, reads SQTIHQWPATLVQPVGSPLSLECTVEGTSNPNLYWYRQAAGRGLQLLFYSVGIGQISSEVPQNLSASRPQDRQFILSSKKLLLSDSGFYLCAWVTRDRGYEQYFGPGTRLTVT.

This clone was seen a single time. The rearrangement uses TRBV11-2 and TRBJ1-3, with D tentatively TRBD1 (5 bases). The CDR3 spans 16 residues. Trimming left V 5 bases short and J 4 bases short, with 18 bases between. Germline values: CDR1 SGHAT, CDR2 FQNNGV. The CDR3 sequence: CASSRPFYQGGNTIYF. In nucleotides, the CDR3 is TGTGCCAGCAGCCGTCCCTTCTACCAGGGAGGAAACACCATATATTTT. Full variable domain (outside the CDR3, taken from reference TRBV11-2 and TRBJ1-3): EAGVAQSPRYKIIEKRQSVAFWCNPISGHATLYWYQQILGQGPKLLIQFQNNGVVDDSQLPKDRFSAERLKGVDSTLKIQPAKLEDSAVYLCASSRPFYQGGNTIYFGEGSWLTVV.